These 12 T cell receptor beta chains share one sample of origin, sequenced in a study of shared clonotypes between healthy human individuals. TCRdb's table, derived via immunoSEQ multiplex PCR, lists solely in-frame clones and lacks some. Here the sample spans 1,400,000 or so clones, roughly 98.5% being singletons. Sequenced material: naive CD4+ T cells sorted from blood. Subset: CD45RA+ positively selected. The source of these receptors is a man between 25 and 39 years old in good health.

In regard to this clone: This same CDR3 is encoded by further DNA sequences in the sample. The rearrangement uses TRBV5-4 and TRBJ2-2; maybe TRBD1 (6 bases). In germline, CDR1 is SGHNT, CDR2 YYREEE (reference sequence). The CDR3 has 15 amino acids. V shed 4 bases and J shed 4 bases, with 14 bases lying between them. The DNA of the CDR3 is TGTGCCAGCAGCGGCAAGGACAGCGTCACCGGGGAGCTGTTTTTT. This codes for CASSGKDSVTGELFF. The complete variable domain, with remaining parts taken from reference TRBV5-4 and TRBJ2-2, reads ETGVTQSPTHLIKTRGQQVTLRCSSQSGHNTVSWYQQALGQGPQFIFQYYREEENGRGNFPPRFSGLQFPNYSSELNVNALELDDSALYLCASSGKDSVTGELFFGEGSRLTVL.

The V and J genes are TRBV11-1 and TRBJ2-1; D perhaps matches TRBD1 (5 bases). Trimming stripped 5 bases from V and 9 bases from J, with 20 bases between. Germline CDR1 and CDR2: SGHAT and FQDESV (reference sequence). The CDR3 consists of 15 residues. CDR3 sequence reads: CASSPLGATGGEQFF. The DNA for the CDR3 is TGTGCCAGCAGCCCTTTAGGGGCCACCGGCGGTGAGCAGTTCTTC.

The chain uses TRBV28 and TRBJ1-1, with D tentatively TRBD1 (6 bases). Germline CDR1 is MDHEN and CDR2 is SYDVKM. Trimming took off 2 bases at V and 8 bases at J, with 21 bases between the two ends. This CDR3 has 16 amino acids. CDR3 sequence: CASSLAPGDNRVEAFF. CDR3 in DNA: TGTGCCAGCAGTTTAGCTCCCGGGGATAACAGGGTGGAAGCTTTCTTT.

This chain joins TRBV5-1 and TRBJ2-7; no reliable D call. This CDR3 spans 15 amino acids. Per germline, CDR1 SGHRS and CDR2 YFSETQ. With 0 bases removed from V and 6 bases from J, the gap between germline ends came to 16 bases. The CDR3 loop is CASSLVARRSGEQYF. Written as DNA, the CDR3 is TGCGCCAGCAGCTTGGTTGCCAGGCGAAGTGGCGAGCAGTACTTC. Based on the CDR3 plus reference TRBV5-1 and TRBJ2-7, the full variable domain is KAGVTQTPRYLIKTRGQQVTLSCSPISGHRSVSWYQQTPGQGLQFLFEYFSETQRNKGNFPGRFSGRQFSNSRSEMNVSTLELGDSALYLCASSLVARRSGEQYFGPGTRLTVT.

The rearrangement joins TRBV5-1 to TRBJ2-3; 14 bases align to TRBD2. This CDR3 has 17 amino acids. Germline CDR1 reads SGHRS; CDR2 reads YFSETQ. V dropped 4 bases and J dropped 6; count of bases not matched to a gene: 10. CDR3 region: CASSAFPGTSGSDTQYF. CDR3 nucleotide sequence: TGCGCCAGCAGCGCCTTTCCCGGGACTAGCGGGAGTGATACGCAGTATTTT.

The rearrangement uses TRBV7-3 and TRBJ2-1, with 13 bases lining up with TRBD2. V shed 3 bases, J shed 6 bases, and the junction held 8 bases outside the gene matches. Germline V gene sequence: CDR1 SGHTA, CDR2 FQGTGA. CDR3 length: 17 amino acids. The CDR3, as DNA: TGTGCCAGCAGCTTTTGGCCGGGACTAGCGGGAATCAATGAGCAGTTCTTC. It codes for CASSFWPGLAGINEQFF.

V usage is TRBV11-3 and J usage is TRBJ2-7; 10 nucleotides line up with TRBD2. The J segment lost 5 bases and the V segment lost 2 bases, leaving 12 bases of the junction unmatched. The germline V gene has CDR1 SGHNT and CDR2 YENEEA. This CDR3 has 17 amino acids. CDR3 DNA sequence: TGTGCCAGCAGCTTATTCCCGCTTCTAGCGGGAGTCCACGAGCAGTACTTC. Its translation: CASSLFPLLAGVHEQYF.

The J gene is TRBJ1-2, the V gene TRBV6-5; D remains unclear. V was pared by 0 bases and J by 4 bases, with 12 bases between. CDR3 size: 15 residues. The V gene's germline CDR1 is MNHEY and CDR2 SVGAGI. As DNA, the CDR3 is TGTGCCAGCAGTTACTCGATTGGGCAGAGCTATGGCTACACCTTC. Protein product: CASSYSIGQSYGYTF.

On this clone itself: A junction boundary mismatches the germline segment, possibly from a read error. This sequence joins TRBV5-3 and TRBJ1-5, with D hard to call. TRBV5-3 is marked as an open reading frame, function uncertain. The CDR3 extends over 13 amino acids. The CDR3 sequence is CASSLVTYQPQHF. The CDR3 bases are TGTGCCAGCAGCTTGGTAACTTATCAGCCCCAGCATTTT.

This sequence joins TRBV6-6 and TRBJ2-3, with D possibly being TRBD2 (5 bases). This CDR3 spans 15 amino acids. Germline lookup yields CDR1 MNHNY and CDR2 SVGAGI (reference sequence). V was cut by 6 bases and J by 0 bases, with 13 bases left in between. CDR3 region: CASSPVGASTDTQYF. CDR3 coding DNA: TGTGCCAGCAGCCCCGTGGGAGCTAGCACAGATACGCAGTATTTT.

V and J are TRBV7-9 and TRBJ1-2, with TRBD1 identical over 8 bases. With 5 bases clipped from V and 8 bases from J, the junction kept 13 bases outside the gene matches. CDR1 is SEHNR and CDR2 is FQNEAQ in the germline V gene (reference sequence). CDR3 size: 15 residues. CDR3 bases: TGTGCCAGCAGCACGCGGGACAGGTTGGGAGGCGGCTACACCTTC. Its translation: CASSTRDRLGGGYTF.

The chain employs TRBV18 and TRBJ2-1; tentatively, D is TRBD1 (6 bases). CDR3 length equals 16 residues. Trimming took 1 base from V and 13 from J, leaving 23 bases between them. Germline V gene sequence: CDR1 KGHSH, CDR2 LQKENI. Here the CDR3 reads CASSPQGSGQGRFQFF. CDR3 coding DNA: TGTGCCAGCTCACCACAAGGTTCTGGCCAGGGGCGGTTTCAGTTCTTC.